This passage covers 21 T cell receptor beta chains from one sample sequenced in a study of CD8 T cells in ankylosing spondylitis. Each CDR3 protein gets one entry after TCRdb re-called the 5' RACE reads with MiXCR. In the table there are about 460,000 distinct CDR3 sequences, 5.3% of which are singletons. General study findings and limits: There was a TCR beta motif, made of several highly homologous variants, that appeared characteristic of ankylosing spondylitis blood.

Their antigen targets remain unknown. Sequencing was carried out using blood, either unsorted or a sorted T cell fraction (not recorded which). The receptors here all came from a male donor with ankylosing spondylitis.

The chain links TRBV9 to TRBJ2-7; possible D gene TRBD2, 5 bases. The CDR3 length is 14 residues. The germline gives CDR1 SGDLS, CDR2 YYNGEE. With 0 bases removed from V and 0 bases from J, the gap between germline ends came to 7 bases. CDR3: CASSVGGYSYEQYF. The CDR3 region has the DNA TGTGCCAGCAGCGTAGGCGGGTACTCCTACGAGCAGTACTTC.

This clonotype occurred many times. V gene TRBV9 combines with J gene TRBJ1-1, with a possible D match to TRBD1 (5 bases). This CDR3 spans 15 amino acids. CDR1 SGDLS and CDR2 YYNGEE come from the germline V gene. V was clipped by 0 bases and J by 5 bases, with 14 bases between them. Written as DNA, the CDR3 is TGTGCCAGCAGCGTAGCTACGGGCGGGGGAACTGAAGCTTTCTTT. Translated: CASSVATGGGTEAFF.

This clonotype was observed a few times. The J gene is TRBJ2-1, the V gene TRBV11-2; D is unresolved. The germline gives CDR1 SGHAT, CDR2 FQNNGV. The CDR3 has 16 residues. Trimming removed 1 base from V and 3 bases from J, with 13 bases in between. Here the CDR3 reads CASSLVGGLVYNEQFF. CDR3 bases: TGTGCCAGCAGCTTAGTTGGTGGCCTAGTCTACAATGAGCAGTTCTTC.

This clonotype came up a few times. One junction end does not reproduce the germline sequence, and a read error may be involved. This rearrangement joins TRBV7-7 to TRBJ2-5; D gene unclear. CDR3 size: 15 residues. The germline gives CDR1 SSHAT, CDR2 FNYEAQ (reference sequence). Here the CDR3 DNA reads TGTGCTAGCAGCTCTCGGCCGGGCCCACAAGAGACCCAGTACTTC. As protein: CASSSRPGPQETQYF.

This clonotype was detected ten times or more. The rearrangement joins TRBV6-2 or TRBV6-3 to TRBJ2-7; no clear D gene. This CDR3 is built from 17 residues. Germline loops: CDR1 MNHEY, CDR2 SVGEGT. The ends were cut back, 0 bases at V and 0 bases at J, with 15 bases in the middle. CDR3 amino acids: CASSYSRSGLYSYEQYF. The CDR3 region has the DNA TGTGCCAGCAGTTACTCGAGATCTGGGCTGTACTCCTACGAGCAGTACTTC.

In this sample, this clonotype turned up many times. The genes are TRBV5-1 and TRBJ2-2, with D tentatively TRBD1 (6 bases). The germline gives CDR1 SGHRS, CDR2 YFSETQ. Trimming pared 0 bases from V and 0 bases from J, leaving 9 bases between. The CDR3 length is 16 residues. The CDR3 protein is CASSLGGTTNTGELFF. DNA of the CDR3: TGCGCCAGCAGCTTGGGTGGGACAACGAACACCGGGGAGCTGTTTTTT.

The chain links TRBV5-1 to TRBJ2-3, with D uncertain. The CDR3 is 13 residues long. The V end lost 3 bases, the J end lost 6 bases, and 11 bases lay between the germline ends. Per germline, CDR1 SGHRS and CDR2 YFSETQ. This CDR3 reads CASSSTWSDTQYF. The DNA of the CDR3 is TGCGCCAGCAGCTCCACTTGGTCTGATACGCAGTATTTT.

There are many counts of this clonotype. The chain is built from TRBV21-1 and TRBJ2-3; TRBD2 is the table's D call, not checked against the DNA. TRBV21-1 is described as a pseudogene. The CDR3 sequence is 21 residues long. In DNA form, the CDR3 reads TGTGCCAGCAGCAAAGGGGACCTGACTAGCGGGGATTCCGCTAGCACAGATACGCAGTATTTT. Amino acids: CASSKGDLTSGDSASTDTQYF.

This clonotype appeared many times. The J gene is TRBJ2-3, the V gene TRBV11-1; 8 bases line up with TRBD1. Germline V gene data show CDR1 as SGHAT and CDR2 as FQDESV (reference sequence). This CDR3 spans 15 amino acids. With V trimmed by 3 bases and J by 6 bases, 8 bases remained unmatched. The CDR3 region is CASSFGGNRGDTQYF. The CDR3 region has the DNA TGTGCCAGCAGCTTCGGAGGGAACAGGGGGGATACGCAGTATTTT.

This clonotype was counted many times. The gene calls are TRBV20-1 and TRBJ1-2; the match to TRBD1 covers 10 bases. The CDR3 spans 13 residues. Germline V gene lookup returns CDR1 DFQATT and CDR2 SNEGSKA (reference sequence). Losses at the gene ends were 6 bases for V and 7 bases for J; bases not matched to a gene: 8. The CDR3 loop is CSATRQGAGGYTF. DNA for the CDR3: TGCAGTGCAACTCGACAGGGGGCGGGTGGCTACACCTTC.

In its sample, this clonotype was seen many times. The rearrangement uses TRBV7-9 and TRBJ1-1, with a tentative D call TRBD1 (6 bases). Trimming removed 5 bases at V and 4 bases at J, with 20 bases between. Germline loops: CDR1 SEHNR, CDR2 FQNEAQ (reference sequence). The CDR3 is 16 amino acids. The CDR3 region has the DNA TGTGCCAGCAGCACATGGGATTGGGGGGCCGGCACTGAAGCTTTCTTT. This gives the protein CASSTWDWGAGTEAFF.

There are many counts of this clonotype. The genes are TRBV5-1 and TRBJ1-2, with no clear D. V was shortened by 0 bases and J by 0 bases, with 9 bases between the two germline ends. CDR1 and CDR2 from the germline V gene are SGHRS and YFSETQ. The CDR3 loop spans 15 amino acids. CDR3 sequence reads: CASSLGLATNYGYTF. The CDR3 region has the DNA TGCGCCAGCAGCTTGGGTCTTGCGACTAACTATGGCTACACCTTC.

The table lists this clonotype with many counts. Here the CDR3 reads CSARAGRTPYEQYF. The CDR3 coding sequence is TGCAGTGCTAGGGCGGGACGGACCCCCTACGAGCAGTACTTC. This chain joins TRBV20-1 and TRBJ2-7, with D possibly TRBD2 on 6 matching bases. V lost 3 bases and J lost 2, with 14 bases in between. In germline, CDR1 is DFQATT, CDR2 SNEGSKA (reference sequence). This CDR3 has 14 amino acids.

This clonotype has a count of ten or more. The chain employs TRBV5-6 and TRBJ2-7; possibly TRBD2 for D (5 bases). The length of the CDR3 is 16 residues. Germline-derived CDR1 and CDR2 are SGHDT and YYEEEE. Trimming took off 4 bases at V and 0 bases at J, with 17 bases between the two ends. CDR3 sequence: CASSPETGMSSYEQYF. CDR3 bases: TGTGCCAGCAGCCCGGAGACCGGGATGAGCTCCTACGAGCAGTACTTC.

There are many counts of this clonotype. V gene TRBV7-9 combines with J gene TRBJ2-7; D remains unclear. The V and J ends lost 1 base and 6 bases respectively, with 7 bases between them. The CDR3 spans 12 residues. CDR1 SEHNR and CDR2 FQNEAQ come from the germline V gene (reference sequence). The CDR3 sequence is CASSLGVREQYF. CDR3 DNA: TGTGCCAGCAGCTTAGGTGTACGCGAGCAGTACTTC.

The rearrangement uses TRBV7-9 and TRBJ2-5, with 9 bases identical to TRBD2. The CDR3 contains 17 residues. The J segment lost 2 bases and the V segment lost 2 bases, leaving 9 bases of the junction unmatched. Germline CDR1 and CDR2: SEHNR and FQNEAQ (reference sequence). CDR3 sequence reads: CASSLRRASGVQETQYF. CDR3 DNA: TGTGCCAGCAGCTTACGGAGGGCTAGCGGGGTACAAGAGACCCAGTACTTC.

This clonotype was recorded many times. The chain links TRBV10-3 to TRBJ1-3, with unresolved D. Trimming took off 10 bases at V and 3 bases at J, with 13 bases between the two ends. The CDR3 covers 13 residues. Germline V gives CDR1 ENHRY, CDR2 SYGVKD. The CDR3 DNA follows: TGTGCCACCCAGGACGGATTTGGAAACACCATATATTTT. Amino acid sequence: CATQDGFGNTIYF.

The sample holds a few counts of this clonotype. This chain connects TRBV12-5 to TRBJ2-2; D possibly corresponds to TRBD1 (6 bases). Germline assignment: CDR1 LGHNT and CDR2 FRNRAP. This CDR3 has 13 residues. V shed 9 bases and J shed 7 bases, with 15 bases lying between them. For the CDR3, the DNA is TGTGCTAGCCGAGGAGAGGGGGTCGGGGAGCTGTTTTTT. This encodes CASRGEGVGELFF.

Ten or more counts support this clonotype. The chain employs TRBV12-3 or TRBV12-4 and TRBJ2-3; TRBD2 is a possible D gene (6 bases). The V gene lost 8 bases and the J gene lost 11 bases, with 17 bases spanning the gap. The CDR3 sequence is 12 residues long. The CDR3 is CASGGTVVVQYF. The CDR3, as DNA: TGTGCCAGCGGGGGGACCGTTGTTGTGCAGTATTTT.

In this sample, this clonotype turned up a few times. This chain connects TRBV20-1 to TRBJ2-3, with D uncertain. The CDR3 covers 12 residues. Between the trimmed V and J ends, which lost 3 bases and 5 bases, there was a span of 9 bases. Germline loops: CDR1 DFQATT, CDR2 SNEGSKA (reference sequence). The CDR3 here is CSASFPIDTQYF. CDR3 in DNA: TGCAGTGCTAGTTTCCCTATAGATACGCAGTATTTT.

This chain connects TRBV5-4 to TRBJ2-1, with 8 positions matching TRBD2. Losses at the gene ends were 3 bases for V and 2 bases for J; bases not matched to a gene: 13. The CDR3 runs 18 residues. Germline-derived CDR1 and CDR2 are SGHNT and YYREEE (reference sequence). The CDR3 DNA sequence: TGTGCCAGCAGCTCCCCGGTGAGCGGGGGAGGGCCCTACAATGAGCAGTTCTTC. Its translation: CASSSPVSGGGPYNEQFF.